This T cell receptor beta chain was sequenced in a study of human T cells and chemical hapten exposure. TCRdb re-called the RACE reads with MiXCR, one entry per CDR3 protein. The sample consists of tens of thousands of distinct CDR3 sequences, about 3.7% of them appearing once. Time point here: healthy volunteer bleed at 6 weeks. The total RNA was obtained from whole blood that was not fractionated. This clonotype was picked up many times. The specimen was whole blood. This sequence was found in a human donor in good health. Some clones in this sample may be carry-over from other donors' samples.

CDR3 sequence reads: CASSATLDTYNEQFF. CDR3 DNA: TGTGCCAGCAGTGCCACCCTCGACACGTACAATGAGCAGTTCTTC. This chain links TRBV28 with TRBJ2-1; D remains unclear. The CDR3 spans 15 residues. The V end lost 5 bases, the J end lost 4 bases, and 15 bases lay between the germline ends. Germline loops: CDR1 MDHEN, CDR2 SYDVKM. Together with reference TRBV28 and TRBJ2-1, the CDR3 gives the full variable domain: DVKVTQSSRYLVKRTGEKVFLECVQDMDHENMFWYRQDPGLGLRLIYFSYDVKMKEKGDIPEGYSVSREKKERFSLILESASTNQTSMYLCASSATLDTYNEQFFGPGTRLTVL.